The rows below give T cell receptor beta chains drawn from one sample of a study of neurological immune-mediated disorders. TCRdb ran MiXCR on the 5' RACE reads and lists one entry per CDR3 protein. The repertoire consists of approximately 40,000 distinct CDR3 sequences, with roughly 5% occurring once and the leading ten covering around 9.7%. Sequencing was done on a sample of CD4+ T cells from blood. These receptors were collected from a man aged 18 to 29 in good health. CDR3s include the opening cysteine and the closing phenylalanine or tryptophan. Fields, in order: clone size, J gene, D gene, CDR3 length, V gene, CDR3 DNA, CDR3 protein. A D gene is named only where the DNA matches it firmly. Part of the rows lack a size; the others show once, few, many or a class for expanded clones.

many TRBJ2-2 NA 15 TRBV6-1 TGTGCCAGCAGTGAAATTTGGATCGGCACCGGGGAGCTGTTTTTT CASSEIWIGTGELFF
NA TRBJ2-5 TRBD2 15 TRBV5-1 TGCGCCAGCAGCCCCTGGACTAGCGGCATGGAGACCCAGTACTTC CASSPWTSGMETQYF
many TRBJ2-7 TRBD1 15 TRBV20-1 TGCAGTGCTAGAGACTACCGGGACAGGGTTGACGAGCAGTACTTC CSARDYRDRVDEQYF
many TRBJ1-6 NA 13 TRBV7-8 TGTGCCAGCAGCTTAACCCGAAATTCACCCCTCCACTTT CASSLTRNSPLHF
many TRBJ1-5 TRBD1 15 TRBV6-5 TGTGCCAGCAGTTACTCCTCCAGGGGGCGGCAGCCCCAGCATTTT CASSYSSRGRQPQHF
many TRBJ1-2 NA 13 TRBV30 TGTGCCTGGAGTACGGCACGGAACTATGGCTACACCTTC CAWSTARNYGYTF
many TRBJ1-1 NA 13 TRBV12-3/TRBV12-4 TGTGCCAGCGGCGTGAGGCGGGACACTGAAGCTTTCTTT CASGVRRDTEAFF
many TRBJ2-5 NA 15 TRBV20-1 TGCAGTGCTAGATTCCTCGGACGATTGCAAGAGACCCAGTACTTC CSARFLGRLQETQYF
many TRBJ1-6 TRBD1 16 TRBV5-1 TGCGCCAGCAGCTCCCCAACAGGGGTCGGTAATTCACCCCTCCACTTT CASSSPTGVGNSPLHF
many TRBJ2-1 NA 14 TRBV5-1 TGCGCCAGCAGCTTGGCCTTTGAGAACAATGAGCAGTTCTTC CASSLAFENNEQFF
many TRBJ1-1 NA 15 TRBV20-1 TGCAGTGCTAGAGATCGGCAGGGAGTCCACACTGAAGCTTTCTTT CSARDRQGVHTEAFF
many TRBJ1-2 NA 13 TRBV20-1 TGCAGTGCTAGTTCGGGGGCTGGATATGGCTACACCTTC CSASSGAGYGYTF
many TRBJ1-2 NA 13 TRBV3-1 TGTGCCAGCAGCCAGCAGGGGCGCCGAGGCTACACCTTC CASSQQGRRGYTF
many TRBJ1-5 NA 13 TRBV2 TGTGCCAGCAGTGTAGACAAAAGAAGGTCCCAGCATTTT CASSVDKRRSQHF
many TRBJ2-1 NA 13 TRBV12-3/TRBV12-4 TGTGCCAGCACCAGACAGGCGGGCAATGAGCAGTTCTTC CASTRQAGNEQFF
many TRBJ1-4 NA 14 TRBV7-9 TGTGCCAGCAGCTTGGGACGGGGGAATGAAAAACTGTTTTTT CASSLGRGNEKLFF
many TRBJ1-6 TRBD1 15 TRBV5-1 TGCGCCAGCAGCACGGTGGGGACAGCAAATTCACCCCTCCACTTT CASSTVGTANSPLHF
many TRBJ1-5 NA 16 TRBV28 TGTGCCAGCAGTTTCTCGGGAGGGACTTTCAATCAGCCCCAGCATTTT CASSFSGGTFNQPQHF
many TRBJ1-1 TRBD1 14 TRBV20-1 TGCAGTGCTCCCCGACAGGGCTCACACACTGAAGCTTTCTTT CSAPRQGSHTEAFF
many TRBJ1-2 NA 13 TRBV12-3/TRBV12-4 TGTGCCAGCAGTTTAGTGGCTAACTATGGCTACACCTTC CASSLVANYGYTF
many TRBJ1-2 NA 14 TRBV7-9 TGTGCCAGCAGCTTAGATCTGGTCAACTATGGCTACACCTTC CASSLDLVNYGYTF
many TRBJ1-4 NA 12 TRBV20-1 TGCAGTGCTCTGGACAGAGATGAAAAACTGTTTTTT CSALDRDEKLFF
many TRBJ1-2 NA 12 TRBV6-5 TGTGCCAGTAGTTGGGATAACTATGGCTACACCTTC CASSWDNYGYTF
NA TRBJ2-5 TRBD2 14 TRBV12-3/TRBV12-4 TGTGCCAACAACAAGCGGGGATACCAAGAGACCCAGTACTTC CANNKRGYQETQYF
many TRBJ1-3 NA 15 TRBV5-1 TGCGCCAGCAGCTCCATGGGGGTAACGGGAAACACCATATATTTT CASSSMGVTGNTIYF
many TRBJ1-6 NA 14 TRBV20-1 TGCAGTGCATCACAGGGCCTCCATAATTCACCCCTCCACTTT CSASQGLHNSPLHF
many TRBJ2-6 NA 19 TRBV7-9 TGTGCCAGCAGCTTAAGGCAGATCCCTACTTACTCTGGGGCCAACGTCCTGACTTTC CASSLRQIPTYSGANVLTF
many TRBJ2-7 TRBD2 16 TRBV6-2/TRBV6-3 TGTGCCAGCAGCCCCTGGGGGGCAGCGGGGGCTCGGGAGCAGTACTTC CASSPWGAAGAREQYF
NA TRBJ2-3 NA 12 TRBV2 TGTGCCAGCAGCGGGGGAGTAGATACGCAGTATTTT CASSGGVDTQYF
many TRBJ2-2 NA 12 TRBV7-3 TGTGCCAGCAGTCCCTGGACCGGGGAGCTGTTTTTT CASSPWTGELFF
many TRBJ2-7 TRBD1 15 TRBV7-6 TGTGCCAGCAGCCTAATGACAGGGGGCCTCTACGAGCAGTACTTC CASSLMTGGLYEQYF
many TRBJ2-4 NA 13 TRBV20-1 TGCAGTGCCAGGACTCGTGGCCAAAACATTCAGTACTTC CSARTRGQNIQYF